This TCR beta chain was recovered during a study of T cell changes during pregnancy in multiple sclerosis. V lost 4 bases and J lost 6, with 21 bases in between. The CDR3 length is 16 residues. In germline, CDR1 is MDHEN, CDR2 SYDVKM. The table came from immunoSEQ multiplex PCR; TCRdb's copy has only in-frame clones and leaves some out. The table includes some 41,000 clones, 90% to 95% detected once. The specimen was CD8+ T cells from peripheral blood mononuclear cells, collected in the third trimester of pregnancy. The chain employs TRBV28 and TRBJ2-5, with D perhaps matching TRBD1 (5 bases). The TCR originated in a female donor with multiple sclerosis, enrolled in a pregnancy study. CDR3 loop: CASSSKRTRVEKTQYF. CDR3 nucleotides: TGTGCCAGCAGTTCTAAGCGCACCAGGGTAGAAAAGACCCAGTACTTC.